This is a list of T cell receptor beta chains from one sample in a study of early T cells in non-severe SARS-CoV-2 infection. TCRdb processed the 5' RACE reads anew with MiXCR; each CDR3 protein has one entry. Of 65,000 to 90,000 distinct CDR3 sequences in the sample, less than 15% were seen once. The sample comprised whole blood. Receptors originate from an adult who was a healthcare worker with PCR-confirmed SARS-CoV-2 infection or an uninfected control (not recorded which). CDR3s include the opening cysteine and the closing phenylalanine or tryptophan. The D gene is left open where the match is weak. Not every row has a clone size; where given, it reads once, few, many or a size class.

clone size	V gene	J gene	D gene	CDR3 DNA	CDR3 protein
few	TRBV2	TRBJ1-1	.	TGTGCCAAAAGGGTTAGGCCCCCCGGGGCCACTGAAGCTTTCTTT	CAKRVRPPGATEAFF
few	TRBV4-2	TRBJ1-4	TRBD1	TGTGCCAGCAGCCCCGGACAGGATATTTTTGAAAAACTGTTTTTT	CASSPGQDIFEKLFF
few	TRBV3-1	TRBJ2-6	.	TGTGCCAGCGGGGGAGGGGCCAACGTCCTGACTTTC	CASGGGANVLTF
few	TRBV10-2	TRBJ2-1	TRBD2	TGCGCCAGCAGATCCGGGACTAGCGGGAGGAGGTACAATGAGCAGTTCTTC	CASRSGTSGRRYNEQFF
many	TRBV4-1	TRBJ2-1	TRBD1	TGCGCCAGCAGCCTTGGACAGGGGAATGAGCAGTTCTTC	CASSLGQGNEQFF
many	TRBV9	TRBJ2-5	TRBD2	TGTGCCAGCAGCGACGACCCGACTAGCTGGTATGAGACCCAGTACTTC	CASSDDPTSWYETQYF
many	TRBV20-1	TRBJ2-1	.	TGCAGTGCTAGTAACAGCTCCACCGGGAATGAGCAGTTCTTC	CSASNSSTGNEQFF
.	TRBV6-5	TRBJ2-4	.	TGTGCCAGCAGTTACGCGGGGGCGCAAAACATTCGGTACTTC	CASSYAGAQNIRYF
few	TRBV7-3	TRBJ2-3	.	TGTGCCAGCAGCCCCTCGCGGACAGATACGCAGTATTTT	CASSPSRTDTQYF
.	TRBV29-1	TRBJ1-3	.	TGCAGCGTTGAAGACCCCCGAGGGGCGACCTCTGGAAACACCATATATTTT	CSVEDPRGATSGNTIYF
many	TRBV3-1	TRBJ2-7	TRBD2	TGTGCCAGCAGCCAATCTGGGGACTTAGCGGGAGCGTTCGAGCAGTACTTC	CASSQSGDLAGAFEQYF
.	TRBV4-1	TRBJ2-1	.	TGCGCCAGCAGCCAAGATCATGTAGAGTACTATAACAATGAGCAGTTCTTC	CASSQDHVEYYNNEQFF
many	TRBV5-1	TRBJ2-3	TRBD2	TGCGCCAGCAGCCCCTACAGACTAGCGGGAGGAGATACGCAGTATTTT	CASSPYRLAGGDTQYF
once	TRBV11-2	TRBJ2-1	.	TGTGCCAGCGCCACCAATGAGCAGTTCTTC	CASATNEQFF
many	TRBV29-1	TRBJ2-1	.	TGCAGCGTAAGGCGGGGGCCGGGGAATGAGCAGTTCTTC	CSVRRGPGNEQFF
.	TRBV11-2	TRBJ2-5	.	TGTGCCAGCAGCTGGGACCGAGAGACCCAGTACTTC	CASSWDRETQYF
many	TRBV19	TRBJ2-7	.	TGTGCCAGCAACCGGGCCTTGGGCCCCGAGCAGTACTTC	CASNRALGPEQYF
many	TRBV6-5	TRBJ1-1	.	TGTGCCAGCAGTTACTATGGCAGGGGTGAAGCTTTCTTT	CASSYYGRGEAFF
.	TRBV12-5	TRBJ2-7	.	TGTGCTAGTGGTTTGACCCCGGGACCTTTGTACTTC	CASGLTPGPLYF
many	TRBV27	TRBJ2-7	.	TGTGCCAGCAGTTTGACAGGAACCTACGAGCAGTACTTC	CASSLTGTYEQYF
few	TRBV30	TRBJ1-5	.	TGTGCCTGGAGCTCGGGCCATAATCAGCCCCAGCATTTT	CAWSSGHNQPQHF
few	TRBV20-1	TRBJ2-1	TRBD2	TGCAGTGCTATCCCTGGTAGCGGGAGGCCTTACAATGAGCAGTTCTTC	CSAIPGSGRPYNEQFF
few	TRBV5-5	TRBJ2-6	.	TGTGCCAGCAGCTCCGGGCCCCCGCCGACCCCCGGGGCCAACGTCCTGACTTTC	CASSSGPPPTPGANVLTF
few	TRBV29-1	TRBJ1-1	.	TGCAGCGCAACACGGGGGCACACTGAAGCTTTCTTT	CSATRGHTEAFF
.	TRBV5-5	TRBJ2-1	.	TGTGCCAGCAGCCCGGGACGGGGCAATGAGCAGTTCTTC	CASSPGRGNEQFF
many	TRBV29-1	TRBJ2-1	TRBD2	TGCAGCGTTGAGCCGGGAACTAGCGGTCACAATGAGCAGTTCTTC	CSVEPGTSGHNEQFF
.	TRBV10-3	TRBJ2-2	.	TGTGCCATCGACCCGACAGACTCGAACACCGGGGAGCTGTTTTTT	CAIDPTDSNTGELFF
many	TRBV20-1	TRBJ1-1	.	TGCAGTGCTAGAGATCAAGGGTTGTCATGGGGGGCTACTGAAGCTTTCTTT	CSARDQGLSWGATEAFF
few	TRBV11-3	TRBJ1-6	.	TGTGCCAGCAGCCCAGACACTCTTTATAATTCACCCCTCCACTTT	CASSPDTLYNSPLHF
.	TRBV5-1	TRBJ2-7	.	TGCGCCAGCAGCAGAGATCGGGAGCAGTACTTC	CASSRDREQYF
many	TRBV2	TRBJ1-1	.	TGTGCCAGCAGGGCGGGACGAGAAGCTTTCTTT	CASRAGREAFF
many	TRBV2	TRBJ2-2	.	TGTGCCAGCGGGGTACGGGGGCTCACCGGGGAGCTGTTTTTT	CASGVRGLTGELFF
.	TRBV9	TRBJ2-7	TRBD2	TGTGCCAGCAGCGTAGGGACTAGCGGGATAAGCTACGAGCAGTACTTC	CASSVGTSGISYEQYF
.	TRBV6-1	TRBJ2-6	.	TGTGCCAGCAGTAGTCTCAACACCGGGGCCAACGTCCTGACTTTC	CASSSLNTGANVLTF
few	TRBV27	TRBJ2-5	TRBD1	TGTGCCAGCAGGACAGGGGGCGCGGGCCAAGAGACCCAGTACTTC	CASRTGGAGQETQYF
many	TRBV7-9	TRBJ1-2	.	TGTGCCAGCGGATTGGCGGGTTCGGACTATGGCTACACCTTC	CASGLAGSDYGYTF
many	TRBV6-6	TRBJ2-6	.	TGTGCCAGCTTGCCCCGATCTGGGGCCAACGTCCTGACTTTC	CASLPRSGANVLTF
many	TRBV18	TRBJ2-7	TRBD1	TGTGCCAGCTCATCGGGACAGGGGGCCATCGAGCAGTACTTC	CASSSGQGAIEQYF
.	TRBV29-1	TRBJ1-2	.	TGCAGCGTTGGGGGCTACACCTTC	CSVGGYTF
.	TRBV6-2/TRBV6-3	TRBJ2-4	TRBD2	TGTGCCAGCAGTTCCTGGGGTAGCGGGAGTCCTTCCAAAAACATTCAGTACTTC	CASSSWGSGSPSKNIQYF
many	TRBV7-6	TRBJ2-1	.	TGTGCCAGCACCCGCGGGGCCTCCCCTTACAATGAGCAGTTCTTC	CASTRGASPYNEQFF
many	TRBV10-2	TRBJ2-7	.	TGCGCCAGCAGTGATGGCCGGACGCGAGATTTTTACGAGCAGTACTTC	CASSDGRTRDFYEQYF
.	TRBV30	TRBJ2-1	.	TGTGCCTGGAGTCGCGTGATAGGCTCCTACAATGAGCAGTTCTTC	CAWSRVIGSYNEQFF
.	TRBV5-1	TRBJ2-7	.	TGCGCCAGCAGCGTAGGGGGCGAGCAGTACTTC	CASSVGGEQYF
many	TRBV12-3/TRBV12-4	TRBJ2-6	.	TGTGCCAGCAGTTTAGGTGGGGCCAACGTCCTGACTTTC	CASSLGGANVLTF
few	TRBV5-1	TRBJ2-1	.	TGCGCCAGCAGAACAGGGTACAATGAGCAGTTCTTC	CASRTGYNEQFF
many	TRBV18	TRBJ2-3	.	TGTGCCAGCTCACCAGATAGAAGAACGCAGTATTTT	CASSPDRRTQYF
.	TRBV5-1	TRBJ1-1	.	TGCGCCAGCAGCCGGGGGGCAGCACTGAACACTGAAGCTTTCTTT	CASSRGAALNTEAFF
.	TRBV5-1	TRBJ2-2	TRBD1	TGCGCCAGCAGGACCTCCGGGACAGGGAACACCGGGGAGCTGTTTTTT	CASRTSGTGNTGELFF
many	TRBV3-1	TRBJ2-2	.	TGTGCCAGCAGCCGCGGGATTCTGAACACCGGGGAGCTGTTTTTT	CASSRGILNTGELFF
many	TRBV20-1	TRBJ2-7	.	TGCAGTGCTAGCCGAACAGGGCCGGGGTACGAGCAGTACTTC	CSASRTGPGYEQYF
few	TRBV6-5	TRBJ1-2	.	TGTGCCAGCAGTAAAAGAGGGGACTGGAACTATGGCTACACCTTC	CASSKRGDWNYGYTF
many	TRBV29-1	TRBJ1-2	.	TGCAGCGTTGATGGGGGACTGAACTATGGCTACACCTTC	CSVDGGLNYGYTF
few	TRBV19	TRBJ1-1	.	TGTGCCAGTAACGATAGGACCCGACTGAACACTGAAGCTTTCTTT	CASNDRTRLNTEAFF
many	TRBV29-1	TRBJ2-2	TRBD1	TGCAGCGTTGAGAAGACAGGGTCGAACACCGGGGAGCTGTTTTTT	CSVEKTGSNTGELFF